This T cell receptor (beta chain) comes out of a study of regulatory T cells in long-lasting Graves disease. Study background: Over 5 years of antithyroid drugs with positive TSH receptor antibodies was taken to mean persistent Graves' disease.

Study observations and caveats: What was studied was peripheral blood only, and not thyroid tissue. Favored gene segments in persistent disease were TRBV28, TRBJ1-2 and TRBJ2-5.

Relying on iRepertoire HTBI primers and Arm-PCR of CDR3 regions, the team built TCR beta libraries. One entry per CDR3 protein, called by TCRdb with MiXCR from the multiplex PCR reads. This table has 400,000 to 500,000 distinct CDR3 sequences, roughly 21% appearing once. Comments on this clonotype: Its antigen is not identified.

Described time point: persistent/refractory GD, antithyroid drugs over 5 years with positive TRAb. From PBMCs, RNA was extracted and then used to make the TCR library. CDR1 is SEHNR and CDR2 is FQNEAQ in the germline V gene (reference sequence). The CDR3 has 15 amino acids. V shed 4 bases and J shed 3 bases, with 16 bases lying between them. The V and J genes are TRBV7-9 and TRBJ2-7, with D possibly being TRBD1 or TRBD2 (5 bases each). The source material was peripheral blood mononuclear cells (PBMCs), sampled when the disease was refractory, from a patient treated with antithyroid drugs. This TCR was recovered from a female donor with Graves disease. CDR3 amino acids: CASSSEGRHHYEQYF. The CDR3 DNA reads as TGTGCCAGCAGCTCCGAGGGGCGCCACCACTACGAGCAGTACTTC.